Below, one T cell receptor beta chain is given with its context. Replicate PCRs from sorted subsets contained roughly 190 ng DNA, which is roughly 30,000 T cell genomes. TCRdb's table, derived via immunoSEQ multiplex PCR, lists solely in-frame clones and lacks some. The sample consists of hundreds of thousands of clones, roughly 73% of them appearing once. The sample comes from a study of shared clonotypes between healthy human individuals. Free of recent acute infections or vaccinations, the donors were healthy HIV-negative adults. CDR1 and CDR2 from the germline V gene are SGHTA and FQGTGA. This CDR3 region has 15 residues. V lost 5 bases, J lost 1 base, and 13 bases lay in between.

The TCR comes from a woman in her thirties in good health. Sequencing was performed on memory CD4+ T cells sorted from blood. Subset given: CD45RA-negative fraction. This chain joins TRBV7-3 and TRBJ2-3; perhaps TRBD2 as D (6 bases). The CDR3 DNA reads TGTGCCAGCAGCCAAGGGTCTAGCGGCACAGATACGCAGTATTTT. Its translation: CASSQGSSGTDTQYF.